This is a list of T cell receptor beta chains from one sample in a study of blood T cell repertoires in COVID-19. Produced via immunoSEQ multiplex PCR; TCRdb's table is partial and in-frame only. This table has 85,000 to 120,000 clones, roughly nine tenths appearing once. Material: peripheral blood. These receptors were taken from a man between 45 and 60 years old with active COVID-19. Each CDR3 is given without its conserved first and last residue.

J gene: TRBJ2-2
V gene: TRBV20-1
CDR3 protein: SASPDRAGGELF

J gene: TRBJ1-1
V gene: TRBV7-9
CDR3 protein: ASSLRAQVGNTEAF

J gene: TRBJ1-2
V gene: TRBV12-2
CDR3 protein: ASRRDSYGYT

J gene: TRBJ1-6
V gene: TRBV12-3/TRBV12-4
CDR3 protein: ASGQSPGSLH

J gene: TRBJ2-1
V gene: TRBV6-5
CDR3 protein: ASAWTSGWNEQF

J gene: TRBJ1-5
V gene: TRBV5-6
CDR3 protein: ASSSAGGKSNQPQH

J gene: TRBJ2-1
V gene: TRBV6-2/TRBV6-3
CDR3 protein: ASSLGTGGANEQF

J gene: TRBJ2-3
V gene: TRBV24-1
CDR3 protein: ATSDHRATVQY

J gene: TRBJ2-7
V gene: TRBV6-5
CDR3 protein: ASTIAVEQY

J gene: TRBJ2-5
V gene: TRBV9
CDR3 protein: ASSVSGGRETQY

J gene: TRBJ1-1
V gene: TRBV21-1
CDR3 protein: ASRRELNTEAF

J gene: TRBJ2-2
V gene: TRBV2
CDR3 protein: ASKDSSNTGELF

J gene: TRBJ1-1
V gene: TRBV29-1
CDR3 protein: SGGQQNTEAF